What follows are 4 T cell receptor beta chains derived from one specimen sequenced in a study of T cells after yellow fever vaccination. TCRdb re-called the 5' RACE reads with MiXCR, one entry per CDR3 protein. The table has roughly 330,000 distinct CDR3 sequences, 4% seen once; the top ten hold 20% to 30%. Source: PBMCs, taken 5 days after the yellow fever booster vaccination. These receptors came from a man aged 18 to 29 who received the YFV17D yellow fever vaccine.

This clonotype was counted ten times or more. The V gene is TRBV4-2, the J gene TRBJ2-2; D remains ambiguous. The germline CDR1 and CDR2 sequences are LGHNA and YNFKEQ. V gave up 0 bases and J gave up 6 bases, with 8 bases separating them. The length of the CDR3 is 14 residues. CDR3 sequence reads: CASSQDLNSGELFF. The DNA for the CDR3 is TGTGCCAGCAGCCAAGACCTTAACTCCGGGGAGCTGTTTTTT.

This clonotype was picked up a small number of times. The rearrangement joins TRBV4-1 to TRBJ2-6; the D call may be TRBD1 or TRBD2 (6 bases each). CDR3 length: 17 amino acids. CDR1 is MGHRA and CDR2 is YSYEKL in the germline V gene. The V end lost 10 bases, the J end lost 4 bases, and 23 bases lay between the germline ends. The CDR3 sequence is CATNEGGTVSGANVLTF. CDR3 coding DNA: TGCGCCACTAACGAGGGGGGAACGGTTTCAGGGGCCAACGTCCTGACTTTC.

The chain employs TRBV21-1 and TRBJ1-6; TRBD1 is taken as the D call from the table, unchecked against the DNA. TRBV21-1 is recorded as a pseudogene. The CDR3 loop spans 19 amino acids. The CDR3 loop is CASSNWGPTTGVVDSPLHF. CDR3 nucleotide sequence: TGTGCCAGCAGCAACTGGGGCCCCACGACAGGGGTGGTTGATTCACCCCTCCACTTT.

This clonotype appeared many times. CDR3 sequence: CASFGGGQGGGSYNEQFF. For the CDR3, the DNA is TGTGCCAGCTTCGGTGGGGGACAGGGGGGAGGCTCCTACAATGAGCAGTTCTTC. The chain recombines TRBV28 with TRBJ2-1; TRBD1 agrees at 11 bases. The CDR3 extends over 18 amino acids. V trimming: 8 bases; J trimming: 0 bases; junction bases outside the gene matches: 12. CDR1 is MDHEN, CDR2 SYDVKM, per germline.